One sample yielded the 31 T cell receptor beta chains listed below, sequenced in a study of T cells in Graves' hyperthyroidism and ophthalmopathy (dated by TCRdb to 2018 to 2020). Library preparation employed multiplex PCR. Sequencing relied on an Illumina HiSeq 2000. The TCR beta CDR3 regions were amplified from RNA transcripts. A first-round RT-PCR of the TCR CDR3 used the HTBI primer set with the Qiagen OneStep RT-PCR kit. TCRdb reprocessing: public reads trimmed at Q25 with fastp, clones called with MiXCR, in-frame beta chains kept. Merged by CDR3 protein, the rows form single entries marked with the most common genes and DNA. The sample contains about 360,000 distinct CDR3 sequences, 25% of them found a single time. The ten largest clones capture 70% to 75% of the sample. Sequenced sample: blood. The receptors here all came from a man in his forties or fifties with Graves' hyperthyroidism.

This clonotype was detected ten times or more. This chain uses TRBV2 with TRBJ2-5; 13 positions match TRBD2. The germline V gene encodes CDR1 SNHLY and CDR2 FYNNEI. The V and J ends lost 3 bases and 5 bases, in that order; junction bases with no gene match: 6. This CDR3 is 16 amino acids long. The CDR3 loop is CASSEGLAGPRETQYF. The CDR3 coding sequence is TGTGCCAGCAGTGAGGGACTAGCGGGACCTAGGGAGACCCAGTACTTC.

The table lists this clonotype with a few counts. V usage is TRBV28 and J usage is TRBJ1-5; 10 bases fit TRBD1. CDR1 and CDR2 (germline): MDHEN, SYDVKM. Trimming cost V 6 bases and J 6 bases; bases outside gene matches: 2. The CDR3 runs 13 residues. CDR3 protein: CASRGTGAQPQHF. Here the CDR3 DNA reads TGTGCCAGCAGGGGGACAGGGGCTCAGCCCCAGCATTTT.

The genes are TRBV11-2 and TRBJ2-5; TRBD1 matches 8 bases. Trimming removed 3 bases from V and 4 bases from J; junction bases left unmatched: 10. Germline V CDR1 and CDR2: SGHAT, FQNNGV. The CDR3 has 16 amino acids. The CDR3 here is CASSLGFQGARETQYF. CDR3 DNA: TGTGCCAGCAGCTTGGGTTTCCAGGGGGCAAGAGAGACCCAGTACTTC.

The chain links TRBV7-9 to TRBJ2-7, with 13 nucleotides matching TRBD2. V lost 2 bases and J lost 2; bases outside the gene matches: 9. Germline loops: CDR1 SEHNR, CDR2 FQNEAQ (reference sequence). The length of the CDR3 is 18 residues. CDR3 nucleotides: TGTGCCAGCAGCTTAAACCGACCGGGACTAGCGGGAACCTACGAGCAGTACTTC. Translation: CASSLNRPGLAGTYEQYF.

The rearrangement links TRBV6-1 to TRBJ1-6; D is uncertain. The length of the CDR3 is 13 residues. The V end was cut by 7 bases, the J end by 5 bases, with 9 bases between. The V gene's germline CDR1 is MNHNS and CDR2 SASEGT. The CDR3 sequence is CASKRWDNSPLHF. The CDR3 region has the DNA TGTGCCAGCAAAAGGTGGGATAATTCACCCCTCCACTTT.

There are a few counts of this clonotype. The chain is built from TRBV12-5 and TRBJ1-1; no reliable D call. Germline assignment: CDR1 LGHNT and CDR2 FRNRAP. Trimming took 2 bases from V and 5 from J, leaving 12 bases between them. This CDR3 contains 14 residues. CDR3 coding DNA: TGTGCTAGTGGTTTGTATGGGCTGGGGACTGAAGCTTTCTTT. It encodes CASGLYGLGTEAFF.

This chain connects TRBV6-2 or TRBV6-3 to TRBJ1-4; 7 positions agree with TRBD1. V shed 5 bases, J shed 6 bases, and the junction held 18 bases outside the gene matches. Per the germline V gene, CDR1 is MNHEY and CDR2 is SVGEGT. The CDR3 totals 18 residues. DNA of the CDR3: TGTGCCAGCAGTCACAACCCGGCCAACAGGGGAGTTCATGAAAAACTGTTTTTT. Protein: CASSHNPANRGVHEKLFF.

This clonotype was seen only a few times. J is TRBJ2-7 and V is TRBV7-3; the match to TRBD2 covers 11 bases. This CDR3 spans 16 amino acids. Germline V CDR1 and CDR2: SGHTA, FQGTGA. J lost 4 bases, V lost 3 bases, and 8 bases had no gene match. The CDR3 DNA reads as TGTGCCAGCAGCTTGCTACTAGCGGGAGAGGGGTACGAGCAGTACTTC. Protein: CASSLLLAGEGYEQYF. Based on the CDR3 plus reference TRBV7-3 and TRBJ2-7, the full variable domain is GAGVSQTPSNKVTEKGKYVELRCDPISGHTALYWYRQSLGQGPEFLIYFQGTGAADDSGLPNDRFFAVRPEGSVSTLKIQRTERGDSAVYLCASSLLLAGEGYEQYFGPGTRLTVT.

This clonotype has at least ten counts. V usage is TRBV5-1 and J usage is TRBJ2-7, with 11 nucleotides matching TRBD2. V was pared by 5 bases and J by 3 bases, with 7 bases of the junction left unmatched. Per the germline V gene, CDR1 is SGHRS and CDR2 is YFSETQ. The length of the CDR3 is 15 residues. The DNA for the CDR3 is TGCGCCAGCAGTACCGGGACTAGCGGTTTCTACGAGCAGTACTTC. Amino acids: CASSTGTSGFYEQYF.

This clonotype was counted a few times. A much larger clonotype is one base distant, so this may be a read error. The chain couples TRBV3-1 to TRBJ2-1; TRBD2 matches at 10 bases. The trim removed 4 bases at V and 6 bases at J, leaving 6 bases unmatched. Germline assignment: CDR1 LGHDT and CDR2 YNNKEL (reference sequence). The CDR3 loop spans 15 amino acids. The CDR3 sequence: CASSRRTSGLNEQFF. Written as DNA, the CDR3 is TGTGCCAGCAGCCGACGGACTAGCGGCCTCAATGAGCAGTTCTTC.

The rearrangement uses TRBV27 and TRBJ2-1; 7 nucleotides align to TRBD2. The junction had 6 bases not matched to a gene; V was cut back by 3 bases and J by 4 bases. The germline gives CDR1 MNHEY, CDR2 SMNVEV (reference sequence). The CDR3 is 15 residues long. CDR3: CASSFEGGRYNEQFF. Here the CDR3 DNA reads TGTGCCAGCAGTTTCGAGGGAGGGCGGTACAATGAGCAGTTCTTC.

The CDR3 loop reads CAWSSEPRGTQYF. CDR3 coding DNA: TGTGCCTGGTCTTCCGAGCCCCGTGGGACCCAGTACTTC. The V call is TRBV30, the J call TRBJ2-5; D is unclear. The germline V and J ends were trimmed by 5 bases and 7 bases, with 17 bases remaining between them. The germline CDR1 and CDR2 sequences are GTSNPN and SVGIG (reference sequence). This CDR3 is built from 13 residues. Variable domain in full (rest from reference TRBV30 and TRBJ2-5): SQTIHQWPATLVQPVGSPLSLECTVEGTSNPNLYWYRQAAGRGLQLLFYSVGIGQISSEVPQNLSASRPQDRQFILSSKKLLLSDSGFYLCAWSSEPRGTQYFGPGTRLLVL.

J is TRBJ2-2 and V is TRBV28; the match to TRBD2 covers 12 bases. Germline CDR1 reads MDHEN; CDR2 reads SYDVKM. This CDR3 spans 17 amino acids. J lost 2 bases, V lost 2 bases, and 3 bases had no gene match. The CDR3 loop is CASSLMTSGSNTGELFF. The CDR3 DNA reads TGTGCCAGCAGTTTAATGACTAGCGGGAGTAACACCGGGGAGCTGTTTTTT.

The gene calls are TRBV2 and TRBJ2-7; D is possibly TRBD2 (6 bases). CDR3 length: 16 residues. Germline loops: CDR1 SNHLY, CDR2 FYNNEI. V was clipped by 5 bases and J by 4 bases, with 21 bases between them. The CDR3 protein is CASSLLGGTISYEQYF. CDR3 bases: TGTGCCAGCAGTTTACTGGGGGGTACGATCTCGTACGAGCAGTACTTC.

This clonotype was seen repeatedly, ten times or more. The CDR3 protein is CASSLIGTGATYEQYF. Written as DNA, the CDR3 is TGTGCCAGCAGCTTAATCGGGACAGGGGCTACCTACGAGCAGTACTTC. This chain joins TRBV11-2 and TRBJ2-7, with 10 bases fitting TRBD1. After removal of 2 bases from V and 2 bases from J, the junction contained 6 bases not matched to a gene. The CDR3 runs to 16 residues. In germline, CDR1 is SGHAT, CDR2 FQNNGV.

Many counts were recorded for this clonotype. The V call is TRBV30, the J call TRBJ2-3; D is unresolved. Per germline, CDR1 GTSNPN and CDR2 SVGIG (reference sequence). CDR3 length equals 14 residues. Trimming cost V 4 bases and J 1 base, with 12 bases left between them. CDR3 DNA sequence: TGTGCCTGGAACGAATTGTTGGGCACAGATACGCAGTATTTT. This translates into CAWNELLGTDTQYF.

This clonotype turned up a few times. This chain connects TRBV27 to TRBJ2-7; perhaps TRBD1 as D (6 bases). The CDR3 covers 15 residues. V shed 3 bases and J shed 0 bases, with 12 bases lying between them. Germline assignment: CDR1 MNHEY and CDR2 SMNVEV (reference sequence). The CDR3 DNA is TGTGCCAGCAGTTTCGAACAGGGTCCCTCCTACGAGCAGTACTTC. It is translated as CASSFEQGPSYEQYF.

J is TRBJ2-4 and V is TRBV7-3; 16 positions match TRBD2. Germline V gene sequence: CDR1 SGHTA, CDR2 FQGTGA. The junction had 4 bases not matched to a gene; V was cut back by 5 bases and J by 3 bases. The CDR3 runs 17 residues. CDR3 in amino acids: CASSVGTSGRDKNIQYF. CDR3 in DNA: TGTGCCAGCAGCGTGGGGACTAGCGGGAGGGACAAAAACATTCAGTACTTC.

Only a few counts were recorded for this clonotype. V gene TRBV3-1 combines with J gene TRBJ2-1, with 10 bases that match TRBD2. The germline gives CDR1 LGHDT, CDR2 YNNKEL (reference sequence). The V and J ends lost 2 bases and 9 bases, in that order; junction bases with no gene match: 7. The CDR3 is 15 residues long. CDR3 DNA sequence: TGTGCCAGCAGCCAAAAAGCGGGAGGGCCAGGTGAGCAGTTCTTC. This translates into CASSQKAGGPGEQFF.

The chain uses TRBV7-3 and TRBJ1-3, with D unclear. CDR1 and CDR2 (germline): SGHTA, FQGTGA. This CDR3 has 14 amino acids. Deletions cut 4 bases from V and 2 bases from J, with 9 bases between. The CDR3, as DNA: TGTGCCAGCAGCTCTTCAGGAACTGGAAACACCATATATTTT. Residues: CASSSSGTGNTIYF.

The CDR3 here is CASSLRQTNEQFF. DNA for the CDR3: TGTGCCAGCAGCTTGAGACAGACCAATGAGCAGTTCTTC. V usage is TRBV11-2 and J usage is TRBJ2-1; a weak D match, TRBD1 (5 bases). V lost 3 bases to trimming and J lost 6 bases, with 9 bases between them. CDR3 length equals 13 residues. Germline V lookup: CDR1 SGHAT, CDR2 FQNNGV.

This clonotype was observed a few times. The CDR3 DNA reads as TGTGCCAGCAGGGCCCGGGGGGCTGGGACGAATGAGCAGTTCTTC. The encoded protein is CASRARGAGTNEQFF. V usage is TRBV7-2 and J usage is TRBJ2-1, with a weak D call TRBD2 (7 bases). Trimming took off 6 bases at V and 7 bases at J, with 19 bases between the two ends. The CDR3 spans 15 residues. In germline, CDR1 is SGHTA, CDR2 FQGNSA.

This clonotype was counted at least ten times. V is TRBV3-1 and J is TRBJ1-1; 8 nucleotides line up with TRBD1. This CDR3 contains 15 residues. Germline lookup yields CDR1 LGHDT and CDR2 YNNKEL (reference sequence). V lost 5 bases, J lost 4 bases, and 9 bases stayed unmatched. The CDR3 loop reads CASSTRTGKGTEAFF. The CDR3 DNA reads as TGTGCCAGCAGCACACGGACAGGGAAGGGCACTGAAGCTTTCTTT.

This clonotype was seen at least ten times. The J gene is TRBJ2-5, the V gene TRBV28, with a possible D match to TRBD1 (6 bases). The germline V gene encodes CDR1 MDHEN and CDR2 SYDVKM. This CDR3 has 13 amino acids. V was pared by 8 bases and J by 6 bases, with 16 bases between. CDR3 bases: TGTGCCAGCTACGAGACAGGACGAAAGACCCAGTACTTC. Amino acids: CASYETGRKTQYF.

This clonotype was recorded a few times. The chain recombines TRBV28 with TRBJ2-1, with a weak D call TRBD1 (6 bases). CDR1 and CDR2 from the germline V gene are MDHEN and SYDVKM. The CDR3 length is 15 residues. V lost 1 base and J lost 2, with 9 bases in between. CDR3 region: CASSLFSGAYNEQFF. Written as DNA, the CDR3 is TGTGCCAGCAGTTTATTCTCAGGGGCCTACAATGAGCAGTTCTTC.

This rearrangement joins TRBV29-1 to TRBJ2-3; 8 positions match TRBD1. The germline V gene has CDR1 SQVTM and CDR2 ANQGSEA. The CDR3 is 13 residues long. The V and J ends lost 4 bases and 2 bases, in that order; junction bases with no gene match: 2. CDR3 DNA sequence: TGCAGCGTTGGGGGACAGGACACAGATACGCAGTATTTT. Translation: CSVGGQDTDTQYF.

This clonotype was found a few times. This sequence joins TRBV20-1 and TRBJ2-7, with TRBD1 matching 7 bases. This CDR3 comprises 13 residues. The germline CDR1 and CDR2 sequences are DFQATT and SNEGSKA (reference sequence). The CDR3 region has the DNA TGCAGCGCGATCCCGGGACAGATCTACGAGCAGTACTTC. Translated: CSAIPGQIYEQYF.

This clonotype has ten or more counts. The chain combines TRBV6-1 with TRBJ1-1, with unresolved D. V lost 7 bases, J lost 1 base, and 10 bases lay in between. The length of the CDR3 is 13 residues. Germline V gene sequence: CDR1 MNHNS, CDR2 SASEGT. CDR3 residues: CASNGPRNTEAFF. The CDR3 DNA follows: TGTGCCAGCAACGGACCTCGGAACACTGAAGCTTTCTTT.

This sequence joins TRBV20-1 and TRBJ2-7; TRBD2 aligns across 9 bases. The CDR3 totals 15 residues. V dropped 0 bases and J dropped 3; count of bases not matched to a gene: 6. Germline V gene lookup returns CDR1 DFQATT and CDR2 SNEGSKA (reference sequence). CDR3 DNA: TGCAGTGCTAGAGATTCGCGGGAGGGATACTACGAGCAGTACTTC. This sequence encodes CSARDSREGYYEQYF.

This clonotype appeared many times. The CDR3 sequence: CASSPNSQETQYF. CDR3 DNA sequence: TGTGCCAGCTCACCAAACAGCCAAGAGACCCAGTACTTC. The chain carries TRBV18 and TRBJ2-5; D not certain. From germline, CDR1 is KGHSH and CDR2 LQKENI. The CDR3 has 13 residues. Trimming left V 2 bases short and J 1 base short, with 5 bases between.

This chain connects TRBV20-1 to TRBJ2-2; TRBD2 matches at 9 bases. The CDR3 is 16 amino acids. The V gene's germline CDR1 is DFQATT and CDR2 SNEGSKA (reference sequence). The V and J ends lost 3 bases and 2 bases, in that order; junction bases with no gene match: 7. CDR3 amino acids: CSARGAGGTNTGELFF. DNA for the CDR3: TGCAGTGCTAGGGGCGCGGGAGGGACTAACACCGGGGAGCTGTTTTTT.